Listed below are T cell receptor beta chains from one sample, sequenced in a study of T cells in tuberculosis. The table came from immunoSEQ multiplex PCR; TCRdb's copy has only in-frame clones and leaves some out. The repertoire includes under 40,000 clones, roughly 95% of them detected once, and approximately 8.1% sits in the top ten. Sequences were obtained from PBMCs. These receptors were collected from a donor aged 10-35 years with latent tuberculosis or without tuberculosis infection. The CDR3 runs from the conserved cysteine through the conserved F or W. A D gene is named only where the DNA matches it firmly. A clone size is listed for some rows: how often the clone was seen (once, few, many), or a class if it is expanded.

- | TRBJ2-2 | - | TRBV29-1 | CSVRGNTGELFF | TGCAGCGTTAGGGGGAACACCGGGGAGCTGTTTTTT
TRBD1 | TRBJ1-5 | - | TRBV29-1 | CSVETGGNQPQHF | TGCAGCGTTGAGACAGGGGGCAATCAGCCCCAGCATTTT
- | TRBJ1-2 | - | TRBV15 | CATSPRQIANYGYTF | TGTGCCACCAGCCCTAGACAGATTGCTAACTATGGCTACACCTTC
TRBD1 | TRBJ2-7 | once | TRBV9 | CASSVDRGHNEQYF | TGTGCCAGCAGCGTCGACAGGGGGCACAACGAGCAGTACTTC
TRBD2 | TRBJ2-7 | - | TRBV9 | CASSPGLAGEGEQYF | TGTGCCAGCAGCCCGGGACTAGCGGGAGAAGGAGAGCAGTACTTC
- | TRBJ2-7 | - | TRBV12-2 | CASRLANLMYGGRRYEQYF | TGTGCAAGTCGCTTAGCGAATCTTATGTACGGCGGGAGGAGGTACGAGCAGTACTTC
- | TRBJ1-4 | - | TRBV14 | CASSQRGVANEKLFF | TGTGCCAGCAGCCAACGCGGGGTCGCGAATGAAAAACTGTTTTTT
- | TRBJ1-3 | - | TRBV5-4 | CASSLDRSSNTIYF | TGTGCCAGCAGCTTGGACAGGAGTAGTAACACCATATATTTT
- | TRBJ2-2 | once | TRBV28 | CASTLGGRRVTGELFF | TGTGCCAGCACCCTGGGGGGACGGCGAGTCACCGGGGAGCTGTTTTTT
- | TRBJ1-3 | - | TRBV5-1 | CASSRDNSGNTIYF | TGCGCCAGCAGCCGAGACAACTCTGGAAACACCATATATTTT
TRBD1 | TRBJ2-2 | - | TRBV5-1 | CASRPTPGQGVAGELFF | TGCGCCAGCAGACCAACTCCGGGACAGGGCGTTGCCGGGGAGCTGTTTTTT
- | TRBJ2-5 | - | TRBV30 | CAWSVLSGDTLGQETQYF | TGTGCCTGGAGTGTACTTTCCGGGGACACCCTAGGCCAAGAGACCCAGTACTTC
TRBD1 | TRBJ2-5 | - | TRBV5-6 | CASSVTRDRGWETQYF | TGTGCCAGCAGCGTTACCCGGGACAGGGGGTGGGAGACCCAGTACTTC
- | TRBJ1-2 | - | TRBV6-6 | CASSYPQTVSSGYTF | TGTGCCAGCAGTTACCCTCAGACAGTCTCTAGTGGCTACACCTTC
- | TRBJ2-1 | - | TRBV11-2 | CASSSGYNEQFF | TGTGCCAGCAGCTCCGGTTATAATGAGCAGTTCTTC
- | TRBJ1-1 | - | TRBV6-6 | CASSYREVGTEAFF | TGTGCCAGCAGTTACAGGGAGGTTGGGACTGAAGCTTTCTTT
TRBD1 | TRBJ2-3 | - | TRBV18 | CASSPGTGGADTQYF | TGTGCCAGCTCACCAGGAACAGGGGGCGCAGATACGCAGTATTTT
TRBD2 | TRBJ2-5 | - | TRBV5-1 | CASSLGGTSHETQYF | TGCGCCAGCAGCTTGGGGGGGACTAGTCACGAGACCCAGTACTTC
TRBD1 | TRBJ2-1 | - | TRBV19 | CASRPGTGGNEQFF | TGTGCCAGTAGGCCCGGGACAGGGGGCAATGAGCAGTTCTTC
TRBD1 | TRBJ2-7 | - | TRBV5-4 | CASSLQGPGEQYF | TGTGCCAGCAGCCTACAGGGGCCTGGAGAGCAGTACTTC
TRBD1 | TRBJ1-1 | - | TRBV23-1 | CARINGDSRQGAEAFF | TGCGCCAGAATAAACGGGGACTCAAGACAGGGGGCTGAAGCTTTCTTT
TRBD1 | TRBJ1-2 | - | TRBV2 | CATRPLQGTDYGYTF | TGTGCCACCAGACCCTTACAGGGGACGGATTATGGCTACACCTTC
- | TRBJ1-1 | once | TRBV7-9 | CASSLEMQAEAFF | TGTGCCAGCAGCTTAGAGATGCAGGCTGAAGCTTTCTTT
TRBD1 | TRBJ1-2 | - | TRBV5-1 | CASSGLGTGLRGYTF | TGCGCCAGCAGCGGCTTAGGGACAGGGTTGCGTGGCTACACCTTC
- | TRBJ1-1 | - | TRBV27 | CASSFSRGVTEAFF | TGTGCCAGCAGTTTCTCCAGGGGTGTCACTGAAGCTTTCTTT
TRBD1 | TRBJ2-5 | - | TRBV29-1 | CSVEDVDRQETQYF | TGCAGCGTTGAAGATGTGGACAGGCAAGAGACCCAGTACTTC
- | TRBJ1-4 | - | TRBV2 | CASSGEGRKLFF | TGTGCCAGCAGCGGGGAGGGGAGGAAACTGTTTTTT
TRBD2 | TRBJ2-3 | - | TRBV2 | CASSWTSGRRGRTDTQYF | TGTGCCAGCAGTTGGACTAGCGGGAGACGGGGTCGGACAGATACGCAGTATTTT
- | TRBJ1-1 | - | TRBV7-2 | CASFLAAFMNTEAFF | TGTGCCAGCTTCCTGGCCGCCTTCATGAACACTGAAGCTTTCTTT
- | TRBJ2-7 | once | TRBV7-8 | CASSPGGDEQYF | TGTGCCAGCAGCCCCGGGGGAGACGAGCAGTACTTC
- | TRBJ2-7 | once | TRBV7-9 | CASSFGDSGTYEQYF | TGTGCCAGCAGCTTCGGTGATAGCGGAACCTACGAGCAGTACTTC
TRBD1 | TRBJ2-1 | - | TRBV5-1 | CASSTQQGAFNEQFF | TGCGCCAGCAGCACGCAACAGGGGGCGTTCAATGAGCAGTTCTTC
- | TRBJ2-7 | - | TRBV7-2 | CASSLQGAYEQYF | TGTGCCAGCAGCTTACAGGGTGCCTACGAGCAGTACTTC
TRBD1 | TRBJ2-6 | - | TRBV18 | CASSKGQGRSGANVLTF | TGTGCCAGCTCAAAAGGACAGGGCCGCTCTGGGGCCAACGTCCTGACTTTC
TRBD1 | TRBJ2-4 | - | TRBV6-5 | CASSYRDRGHIQYF | TGTGCCAGCAGTTACCGGGACAGGGGGCACATTCAGTACTTC
- | TRBJ1-1 | once | TRBV9 | CASSGVAGDTEAFF | TGTGCCAGCAGCGGAGTAGCCGGTGACACTGAAGCTTTCTTT
- | TRBJ1-1 | - | TRBV30 | CAWSELGADTEAFF | TGTGCCTGGAGTGAACTTGGGGCGGACACTGAAGCTTTCTTT
- | TRBJ1-5 | - | TRBV19 | CASSREGRNQPQHF | TGTGCCAGTAGTCGAGAGGGGAGGAATCAGCCCCAGCATTTT
TRBD1 | TRBJ1-4 | - | TRBV23-1 | CASSHLEPGQGIGLFF | TGCGCCAGCAGTCACTTGGAACCGGGACAGGGAATAGGACTGTTTTTT
TRBD1 | TRBJ2-7 | - | TRBV18 | CASSSGTGDSYEQYF | TGTGCCAGCTCGTCCGGGACAGGGGATTCCTACGAGCAGTACTTC
- | TRBJ2-5 | few | TRBV11-2 | CASSSLQAVQYF | TGTGCCAGCAGCTCCCTACAGGCTGTCCAGTACTTC
TRBD2 | TRBJ2-5 | - | TRBV2 | CASSDLAGETQYF | TGTGCCAGCAGTGATCTAGCGGGAGAGACCCAGTACTTC
- | TRBJ2-3 | - | TRBV18 | CASTPDYTDTQYF | TGTGCCAGCACTCCGGACTACACAGATACGCAGTATTTT
TRBD1 | TRBJ2-4 | - | TRBV5-1 | CASSNQTGWLAKNIQYF | TGCGCCAGCAGCAATCAGACAGGGTGGTTAGCCAAAAACATTCAGTACTTC
TRBD1 | TRBJ2-1 | once | TRBV5-1 | CASSSGQGSSYNEQFF | TGCGCCAGCAGCTCCGGACAGGGGAGCTCCTACAATGAGCAGTTCTTC
- | TRBJ2-2 | - | TRBV5-6 | CASSLYLGGPGELFF | TGTGCCAGCAGCTTGTATCTCGGGGGTCCCGGGGAGCTGTTTTTT
TRBD1 | TRBJ1-1 | - | TRBV9 | CASSVSGGNTEAFF | TGTGCCAGCAGCGTGTCAGGGGGGAACACTGAAGCTTTCTTT
- | TRBJ1-1 | - | TRBV23-1 | CASSRIQGNTEAFF | TGCGCCAGCAGTCGGATCCAGGGGAACACTGAAGCTTTCTTT
- | TRBJ2-7 | - | TRBV7-9 | CASRLLSKEGAPECEQYF | TGTGCCAGCAGACTACTAAGTAAGGAGGGGGCACCTGAGTGCGAGCAGTACTTC
- | TRBJ1-2 | - | TRBV6-6 | CASTARGESFYGYTF | TGTGCCAGCACCGCTCGGGGGGAGTCATTCTATGGCTACACCTTC
- | TRBJ1-2 | - | TRBV6-1 | CASSEGAGYGYTF | TGTGCCAGCTCCGAAGGGGCAGGGTATGGCTACACCTTC
- | TRBJ2-5 | - | TRBV29-1 | CSVRTAGETQYF | TGCAGCGTTCGGACAGCGGGGGAGACCCAGTACTTC
- | TRBJ2-7 | - | TRBV7-7 | CASSPRLDTYEQYF | TGTGCCAGCAGCCCGCGACTAGATACCTACGAGCAGTACTTC
- | TRBJ2-2 | - | TRBV14 | CASSSLGGGLNTGELFF | TGTGCCAGCAGCTCGCTGGGTGGGGGCCTAAACACCGGGGAGCTGTTTTTT